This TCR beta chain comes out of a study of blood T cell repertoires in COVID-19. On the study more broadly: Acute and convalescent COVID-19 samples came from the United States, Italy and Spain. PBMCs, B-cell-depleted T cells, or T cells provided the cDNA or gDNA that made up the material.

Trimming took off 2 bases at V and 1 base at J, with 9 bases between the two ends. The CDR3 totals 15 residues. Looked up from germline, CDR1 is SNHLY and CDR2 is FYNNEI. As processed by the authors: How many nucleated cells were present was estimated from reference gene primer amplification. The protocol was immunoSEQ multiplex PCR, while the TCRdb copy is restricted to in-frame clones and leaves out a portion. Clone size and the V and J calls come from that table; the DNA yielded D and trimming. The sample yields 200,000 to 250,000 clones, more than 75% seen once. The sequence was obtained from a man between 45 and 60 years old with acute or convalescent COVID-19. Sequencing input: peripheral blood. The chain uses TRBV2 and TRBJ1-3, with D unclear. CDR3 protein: CASSESWPSGNTIYF. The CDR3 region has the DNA TGTGCCAGCAGTGAATCTTGGCCTTCTGGAAACACCATATATTTT.